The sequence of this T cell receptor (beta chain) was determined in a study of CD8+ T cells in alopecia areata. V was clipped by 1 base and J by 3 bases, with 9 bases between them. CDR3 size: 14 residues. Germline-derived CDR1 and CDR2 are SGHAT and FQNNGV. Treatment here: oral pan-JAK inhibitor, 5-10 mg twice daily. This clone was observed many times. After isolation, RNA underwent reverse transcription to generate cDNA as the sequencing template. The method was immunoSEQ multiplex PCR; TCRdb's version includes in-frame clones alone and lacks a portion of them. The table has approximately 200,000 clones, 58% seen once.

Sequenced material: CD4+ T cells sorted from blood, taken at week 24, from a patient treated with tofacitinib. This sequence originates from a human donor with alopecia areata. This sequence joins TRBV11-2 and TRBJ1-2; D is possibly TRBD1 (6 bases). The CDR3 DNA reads TGTGCCAGCAGCTTAGGTGGGGGCGACTATGGCTACACCTTC. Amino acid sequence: CASSLGGGDYGYTF.